These 8 T cell receptor beta chains originate from one sample sequenced in a study of control samples from healthy donors and cancer patients. TCRdb's table, derived via immunoSEQ multiplex PCR, lists solely in-frame clones and lacks some. The sample carries about 78,000 clones, roughly 89% recorded once. The sequencing sample was made of blood. The receptors were gathered from a woman aged 60-70 years in good health.

This clone appeared a few times. This sequence joins TRBV5-1 and TRBJ2-3; a possible D gene is TRBD2 (7 bases). This CDR3 region has 14 residues. V was shortened by 8 bases and J by 0 bases, with 13 bases between the two germline ends. Germline values: CDR1 SGHRS, CDR2 YFSETQ. The CDR3 here is CASCGGRSTDTQYF. The DNA of the CDR3 is TGCGCCAGTTGCGGGGGCCGGAGCACAGATACGCAGTATTTT.

DNA for the CDR3: TGTGCCAGCAGCTTCACTAGCGGGATTTACAATGAGCAGTTCTTC. Encoded protein: CASSFTSGIYNEQFF. The chain links TRBV7-9 to TRBJ2-1, with 10 positions matching TRBD2. The CDR3 consists of 15 residues. After removal of 3 bases from V and 4 bases from J, the junction contained 3 bases not matched to a gene. Germline V lookup: CDR1 SEHNR, CDR2 FQNEAQ (reference sequence).

The V gene is TRBV7-9, the J gene TRBJ2-2, with no clear D. The germline V and J ends were trimmed by 4 bases and 7 bases, with 10 bases remaining between them. The CDR3 loop spans 13 amino acids. Germline lookup yields CDR1 SEHNR and CDR2 FQNEAQ (reference sequence). The CDR3 DNA is TGTGCCAGCAGCTACTCCCCTGTCGGGGAGCTGTTTTTT. Translating it yields CASSYSPVGELFF.

J is TRBJ2-3 and V is TRBV28; 16 bases match TRBD2. CDR1 is MDHEN, CDR2 SYDVKM, per germline. V was clipped by 5 bases and J by 5 bases; unmatched bases: 25. The CDR3 consists of 23 residues. The CDR3 DNA reads as TGTGCCAGCAGTACCCCACTCATTCCGGGACTAGCGGGAGGGCCGGTGGGGATAGATACGCAGTATTTT. Protein: CASSTPLIPGLAGGPVGIDTQYF.

The chain links TRBV2 to TRBJ1-6, with D perhaps TRBD1 (5 bases). This CDR3 region has 13 residues. Germline CDR1 reads SNHLY; CDR2 reads FYNNEI. Trimming pared 6 bases from V and 9 bases from J, leaving 12 bases between. Written as DNA, the CDR3 is TGTGCCAGCAGGACAGAATTGGGTTCACCCCTCCACTTT. Protein sequence: CASRTELGSPLHF.

This clone was detected only a few times. This rearrangement joins TRBV5-6 to TRBJ2-7; D is uncertain. Germline CDR1 SGHDT, CDR2 YYEEEE. With 1 base removed from V and 3 bases from J, the gap between germline ends came to 11 bases. This CDR3 has 14 amino acids. The CDR3 sequence is CASSLSLVVYEQYF. The CDR3 DNA reads as TGTGCCAGCAGCTTGTCTCTCGTAGTCTACGAGCAGTACTTC.

V is TRBV28 and J is TRBJ2-4, with D maybe TRBD2 (5 bases). Trimming shortened V by 7 bases and J by 0 bases, and 16 bases separated the two germline ends. This CDR3 region has 16 residues. Germline V gene sequence: CDR1 MDHEN, CDR2 SYDVKM. CDR3 in amino acids: CASKAEGYLAKNIQYF. The CDR3 DNA is TGTGCCAGCAAAGCAGAGGGATACTTAGCCAAAAACATTCAGTACTTC.

This chain links TRBV7-9 with TRBJ1-6; TRBD1 aligns across 7 bases. The germline V gene encodes CDR1 SEHNR and CDR2 FQNEAQ (reference sequence). V gave up 4 bases and J gave up 7 bases; unmatched junction bases: 4. The CDR3 is 14 amino acids. This chain's CDR3 is CASSYLDRNSPLHF. The CDR3 nucleotides are TGTGCCAGCAGCTACCTGGACAGGAATTCACCCCTCCACTTT.